Sequencing of this TCR beta chain was carried out in a study of STAT5B mutations in CD4+ large granular lymphocyte leukemia. This was a survey-level run. Methods used by the authors: Productive clonotypes were detectable down to 2.59 x 10-5 frequency. Profiled with immunoSEQ multiplex PCR; TCRdb holds only in-frame clones, not every one. V and J calls and clone size follow that table, whereas D and trimming were derived from the DNA. The sample carries approximately 32,000 clones, less than 70% recorded once. Germline lookup yields CDR1 ENHRY and CDR2 SYGVKD. Trimming shortened V by 5 bases and J by 3 bases, and 19 bases separated the two germline ends. The CDR3 length is 16 residues. This clone was recorded only once. Its specificity is not known. Overall study findings and caveats: Main leukemic clonotypes were patient-specific, but approximately 25% appeared at low frequency elsewhere. Top patient clones used TRBV06 genes more often: 8/27 versus 2/35 in controls.

The sample comprised CD4+ T cells from blood buffy coats. The TCR originated in a human donor in good health. J is TRBJ1-2 and V is TRBV10-3; D might be TRBD1 (5 bases). The CDR3 DNA reads TGTGCCATCAGTAAAACCGGTAGTGTGGGGGACTATGGCTACACCTTC. It yields the protein CAISKTGSVGDYGYTF.